The entry below describes one TCR beta chain. Antigen: not known. One end of the junction does not line up with germline, which may come from a read error. The CDR3 runs to 14 residues. Germline CDR1 and CDR2: SEHNR and FQNEAQ (reference sequence). This sample was taken from a study of T cell repertoires in cytomegalovirus infection. Study context: Public signatures in TCR beta pointed to CMV infection and matching HLA type. Regarding the study as a whole: Pooled public TCR beta family frequency picked out CMV carriers with the relevant HLA.

TCRdb reprocessed the reads with MiXCR, giving one entry per CDR3 protein. Seen here are 150,000 to 200,000 distinct CDR3 sequences, about a sixth observed once, and the top ten hold 25%. The sequenced material came from CD8+ T cells from PBMCs. The clonotype comes from a human donor in good health (CMV status not recorded). Some clones in this sample may be carry-over from other donors' samples. This chain uses TRBV7-9 with TRBJ1-1; D ambiguous. The DNA for the CDR3 is TGTGCCAGCAGCCTCTCTGGGATCAACACTGAAGCTTTGTTT. Amino acid sequence: CASSLSGINTEALF.